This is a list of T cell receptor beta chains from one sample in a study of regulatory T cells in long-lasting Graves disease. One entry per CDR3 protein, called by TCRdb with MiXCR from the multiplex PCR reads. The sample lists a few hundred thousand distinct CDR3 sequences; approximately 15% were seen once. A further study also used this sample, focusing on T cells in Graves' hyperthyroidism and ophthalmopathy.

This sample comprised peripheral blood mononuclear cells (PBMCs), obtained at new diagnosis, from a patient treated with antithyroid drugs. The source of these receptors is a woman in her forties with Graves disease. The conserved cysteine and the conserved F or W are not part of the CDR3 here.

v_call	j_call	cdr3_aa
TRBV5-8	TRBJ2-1	ASTRGTSASSYNEQF
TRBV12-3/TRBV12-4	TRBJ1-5	ASSFWDRGRDQPQH
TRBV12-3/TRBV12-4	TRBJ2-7	ASSTTQGNGYEQY
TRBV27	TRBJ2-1	ASGRTSGREQF
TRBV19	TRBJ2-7	ASSADSAEQY
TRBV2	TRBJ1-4	ASQGRGQGYEKLF
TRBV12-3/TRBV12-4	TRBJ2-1	ASSFRLAGSNEQF
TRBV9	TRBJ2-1	ASSVGKREHNEQF
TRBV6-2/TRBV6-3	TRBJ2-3	ASSYSFLAGLN
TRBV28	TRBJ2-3	ASSFFSGREGSTDTQY
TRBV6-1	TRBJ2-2	ASPGYTGELF
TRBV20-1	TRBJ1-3	SARGPVGGNTIY
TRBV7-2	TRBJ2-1	ASSLDGSRFNEQF
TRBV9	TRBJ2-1	ASSVGVGPNNEQF
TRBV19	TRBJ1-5	ASSTQKGLSNQPQH
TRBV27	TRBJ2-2	ASSPGGGLDTGELF
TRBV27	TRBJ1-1	ASGSAQGGRGTEAF
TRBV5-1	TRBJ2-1	ASSVEQSSYNEQF
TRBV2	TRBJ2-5	ASSGWFGGRGQETQY
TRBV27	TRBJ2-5	ASSSRTGGTQY
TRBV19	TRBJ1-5	ASSIGQVDLTQPQH
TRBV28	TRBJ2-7	ASSLVATRDYEQY